This T cell receptor beta chain was retrieved from a study of blood T cells in healthy people across ages. The V and J ends lost 0 bases and 8 bases respectively, with 11 bases between them. CDR1 and CDR2 from the germline V gene are MNHEY and SVGAGI. CDR3 length: 14 amino acids. A J-beta primer mix and a sample-barcoded 5' primer were used in a second PCR of roughly 7 to 12 cycles. Each CDR3 protein is one row after TCRdb ran MiXCR on the 5' RACE reads. The repertoire includes under 800,000 distinct CDR3 sequences, about 42% of them detected once, and more than 20% sits in the top ten. Notes on this clonotype: What it binds is unknown.

Regarding the study as a whole: Long-lived donors had more naive CD4+ cells and higher diversity than aged donors. Among T cells, TCR beta diversity per million cells dropped roughly linearly as age rose.

The specimen was blood. The receptor's source is a woman aged 55-70 years in good health. This chain links TRBV6-5 with TRBJ2-1, with D tentatively TRBD1 or TRBD2 (5 bases each). The DNA for the CDR3 is TGTGCCAGCAGTTACTCGGGGGTGGTGGATGAGCAGTTCTTC. Protein: CASSYSGVVDEQFF.